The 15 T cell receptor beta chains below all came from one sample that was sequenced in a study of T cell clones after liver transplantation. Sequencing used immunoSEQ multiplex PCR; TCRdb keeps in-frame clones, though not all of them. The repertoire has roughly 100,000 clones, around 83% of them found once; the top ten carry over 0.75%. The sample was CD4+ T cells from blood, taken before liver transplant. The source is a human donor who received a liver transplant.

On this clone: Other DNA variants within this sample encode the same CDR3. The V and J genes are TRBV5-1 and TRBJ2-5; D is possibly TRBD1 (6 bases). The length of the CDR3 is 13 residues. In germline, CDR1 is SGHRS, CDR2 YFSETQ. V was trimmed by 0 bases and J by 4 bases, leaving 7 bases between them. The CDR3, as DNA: TGCGCCAGCAGCTTGGGAGGGGGAGAGACCCAGTACTTC. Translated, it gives CASSLGGGETQYF.

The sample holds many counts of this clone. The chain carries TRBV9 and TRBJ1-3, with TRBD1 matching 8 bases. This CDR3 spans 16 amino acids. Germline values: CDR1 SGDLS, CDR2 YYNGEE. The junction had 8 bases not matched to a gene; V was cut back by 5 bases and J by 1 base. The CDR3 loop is CASSATGGVSGNTIYF. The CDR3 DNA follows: TGTGCCAGCAGTGCTACAGGGGGGGTTTCTGGAAACACCATATATTTT.

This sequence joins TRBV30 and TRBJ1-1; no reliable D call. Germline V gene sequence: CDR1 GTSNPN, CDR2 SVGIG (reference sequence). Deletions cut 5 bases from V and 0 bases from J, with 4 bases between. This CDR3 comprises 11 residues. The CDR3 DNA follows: TGTGCCTGGGGCGTGAACACTGAAGCTTTCTTT. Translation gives CAWGVNTEAFF.

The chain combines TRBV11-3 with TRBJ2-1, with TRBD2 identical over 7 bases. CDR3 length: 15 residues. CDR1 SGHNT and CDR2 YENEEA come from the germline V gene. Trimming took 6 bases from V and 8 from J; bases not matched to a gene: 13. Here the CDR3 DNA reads TGTGCCAGCAGTTCTAAGCCGGGACTACTGGATGAGCAGTTCTTC. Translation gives CASSSKPGLLDEQFF.

This CDR3 is CASSARTNEQYF. The CDR3 nucleotides are TGTGCCAGCAGCGCTAGGACAAACGAGCAGTACTTC. This chain joins TRBV2 and TRBJ2-7; D might be TRBD1 (5 bases). Germline CDR1 reads SNHLY; CDR2 reads FYNNEI. V lost 6 bases, J lost 5 bases, and 11 bases lay in between. CDR3 length: 12 amino acids.

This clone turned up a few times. As DNA, the CDR3 is TGTGCCAGCACCTCGGGACAGGCGGGCTCACCCCTCCACTTT. Translation: CASTSGQAGSPLHF. The rearrangement uses TRBV2 and TRBJ1-6; 8 nucleotides agree with TRBD1. In germline, CDR1 is SNHLY, CDR2 FYNNEI. This CDR3 contains 14 residues. V dropped 7 bases and J dropped 10; count of bases not matched to a gene: 9. The complete variable domain, with remaining parts taken from reference TRBV2 and TRBJ1-6, reads EPEVTQTPSHQVTQMGQEVILRCVPISNHLYFYWYRQILGQKVEFLVSFYNNEISEKSEIFDDQFSVERPDGSNFTLKIRSTKLEDSAMYFCASTSGQAGSPLHFGNGTRLTVT.

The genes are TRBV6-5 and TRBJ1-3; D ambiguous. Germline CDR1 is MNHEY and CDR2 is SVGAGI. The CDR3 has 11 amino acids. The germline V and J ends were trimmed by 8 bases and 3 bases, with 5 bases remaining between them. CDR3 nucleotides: TGTGCCAGCGGTAATGGAAACACCATATATTTT. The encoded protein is CASGNGNTIYF.

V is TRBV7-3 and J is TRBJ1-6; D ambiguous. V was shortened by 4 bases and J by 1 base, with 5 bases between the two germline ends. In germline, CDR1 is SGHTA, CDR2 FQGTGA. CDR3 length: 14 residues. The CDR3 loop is CASSSGSYNSPLHF. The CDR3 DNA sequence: TGTGCCAGCAGCTCTGGATCCTATAATTCACCCCTCCACTTT.

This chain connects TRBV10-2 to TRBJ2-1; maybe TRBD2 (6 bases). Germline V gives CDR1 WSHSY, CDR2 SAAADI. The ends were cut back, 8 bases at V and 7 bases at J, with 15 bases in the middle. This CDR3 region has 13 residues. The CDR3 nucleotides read TGCGCCAGCCTGACTAGATCTCGGAATGAGCAGTTCTTC. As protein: CASLTRSRNEQFF.

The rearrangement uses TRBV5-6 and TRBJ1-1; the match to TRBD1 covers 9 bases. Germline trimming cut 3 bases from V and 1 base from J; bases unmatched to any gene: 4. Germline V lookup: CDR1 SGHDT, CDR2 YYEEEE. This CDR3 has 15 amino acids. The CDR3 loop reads CASSWDRVGNTEAFF. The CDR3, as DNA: TGTGCCAGCAGCTGGGACAGGGTCGGGAACACTGAAGCTTTCTTT.

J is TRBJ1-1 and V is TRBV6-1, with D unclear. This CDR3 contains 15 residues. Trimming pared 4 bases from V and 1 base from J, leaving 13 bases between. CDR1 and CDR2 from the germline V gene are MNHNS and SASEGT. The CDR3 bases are TGTGCCAGCAGTGCGCTGCGGGCGGGGAACACTGAAGCTTTCTTT. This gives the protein CASSALRAGNTEAFF.

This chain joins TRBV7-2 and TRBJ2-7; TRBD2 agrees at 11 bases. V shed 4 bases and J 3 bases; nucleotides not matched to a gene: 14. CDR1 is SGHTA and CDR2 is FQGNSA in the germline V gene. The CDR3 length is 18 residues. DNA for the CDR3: TGTGCCAGCAGCTCCAAGGGACTAGCGGACGACCTACGCTACGAGCAGTACTTC. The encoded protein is CASSSKGLADDLRYEQYF.

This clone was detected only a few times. DNA of the CDR3: TGTGCCAGCAGCCGGTCAGCAGGGTTCACCGGGGAGCTGTTTTTT. It is translated as CASSRSAGFTGELFF. The rearrangement links TRBV11-3 to TRBJ2-2; D might be TRBD1 (5 bases). The germline V gene encodes CDR1 SGHNT and CDR2 YENEEA. This CDR3 region has 15 residues. V was trimmed by 5 bases and J by 4 bases, leaving 14 bases between them.

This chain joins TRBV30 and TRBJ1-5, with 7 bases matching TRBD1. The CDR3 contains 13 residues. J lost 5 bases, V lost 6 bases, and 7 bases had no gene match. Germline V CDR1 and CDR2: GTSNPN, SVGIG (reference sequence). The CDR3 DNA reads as TGTGCCTGTTCGACAGGGTTCGATCAGCCCCAGCATTTT. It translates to CACSTGFDQPQHF.

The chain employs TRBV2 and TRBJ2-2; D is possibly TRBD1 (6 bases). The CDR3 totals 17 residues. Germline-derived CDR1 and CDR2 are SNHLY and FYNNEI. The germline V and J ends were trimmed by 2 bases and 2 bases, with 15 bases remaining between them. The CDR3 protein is CASSEQGHGINTGELFF. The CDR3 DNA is TGTGCCAGCAGTGAACAGGGACACGGAATTAACACCGGGGAGCTGTTTTTT.